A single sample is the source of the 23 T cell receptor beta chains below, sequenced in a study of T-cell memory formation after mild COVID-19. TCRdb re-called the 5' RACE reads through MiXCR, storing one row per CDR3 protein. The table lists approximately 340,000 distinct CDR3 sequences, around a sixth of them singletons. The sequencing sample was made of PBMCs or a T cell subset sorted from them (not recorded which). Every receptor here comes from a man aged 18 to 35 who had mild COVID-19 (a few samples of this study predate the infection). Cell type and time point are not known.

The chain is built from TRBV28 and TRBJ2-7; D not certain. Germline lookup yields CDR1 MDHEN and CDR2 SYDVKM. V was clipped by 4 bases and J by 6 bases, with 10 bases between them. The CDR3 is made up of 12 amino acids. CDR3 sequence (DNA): TGTGCCAGCAGTTCGAGGTCGGGCGAGCAGTACGTC. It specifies CASSSRSGEQYV.

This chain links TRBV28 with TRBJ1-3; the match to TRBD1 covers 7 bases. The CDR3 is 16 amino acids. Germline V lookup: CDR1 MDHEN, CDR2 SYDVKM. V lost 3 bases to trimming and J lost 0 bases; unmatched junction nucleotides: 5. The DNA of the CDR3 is TGTGCCAGCAGTTTTGGGACAGCGAGCTCTGGAAACACCATATATTTT. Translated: CASSFGTASSGNTIYF. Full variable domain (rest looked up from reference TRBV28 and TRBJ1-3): DVKVTQSSRYLVKRTGEKVFLECVQDMDHENMFWYRQDPGLGLRLIYFSYDVKMKEKGDIPEGYSVSREKKERFSLILESASTNQTSMYLCASSFGTASSGNTIYFGEGSWLTVV.

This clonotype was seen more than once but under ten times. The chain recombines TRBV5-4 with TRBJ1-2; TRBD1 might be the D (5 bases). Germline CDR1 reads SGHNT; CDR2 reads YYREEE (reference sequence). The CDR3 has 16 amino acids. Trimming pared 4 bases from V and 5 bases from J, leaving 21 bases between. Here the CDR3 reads CASSPSRGADSYGYTF. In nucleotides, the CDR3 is TGTGCCAGCAGCCCTTCTCGTGGGGCGGACTCTTATGGCTACACCTTC.

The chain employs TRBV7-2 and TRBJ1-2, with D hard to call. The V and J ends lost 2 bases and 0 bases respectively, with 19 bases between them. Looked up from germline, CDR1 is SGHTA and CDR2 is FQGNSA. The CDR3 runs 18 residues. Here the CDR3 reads CASSLLVPFKAANYGYTF. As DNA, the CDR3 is TGTGCCAGCAGCTTACTAGTGCCTTTCAAAGCAGCTAACTATGGCTACACCTTC. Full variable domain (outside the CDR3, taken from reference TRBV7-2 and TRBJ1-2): GAGVSQSPSNKVTEKGKDVELRCDPISGHTALYWYRQSLGQGLEFLIYFQGNSAPDKSGLPSDRFSAERTGGSVSTLTIQRTQQEDSAVYLCASSLLVPFKAANYGYTFGSGTRLTVV.

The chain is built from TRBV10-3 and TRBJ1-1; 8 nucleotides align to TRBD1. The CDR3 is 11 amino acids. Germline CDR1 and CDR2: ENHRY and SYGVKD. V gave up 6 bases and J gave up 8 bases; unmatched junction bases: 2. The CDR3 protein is CAIRGTGEAFF. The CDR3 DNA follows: TGTGCCATCAGAGGGACAGGCGAAGCTTTCTTT.

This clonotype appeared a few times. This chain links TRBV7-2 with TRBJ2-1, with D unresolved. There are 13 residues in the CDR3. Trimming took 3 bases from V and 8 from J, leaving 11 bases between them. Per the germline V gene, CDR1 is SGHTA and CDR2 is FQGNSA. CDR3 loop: CASSFRVRYEQFF. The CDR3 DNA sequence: TGTGCCAGCAGCTTCCGGGTCAGGTATGAGCAGTTCTTC.

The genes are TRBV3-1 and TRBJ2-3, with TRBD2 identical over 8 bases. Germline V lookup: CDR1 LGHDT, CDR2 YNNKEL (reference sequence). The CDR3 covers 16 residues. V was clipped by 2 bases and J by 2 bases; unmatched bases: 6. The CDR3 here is CASSQRLAFLTDTQYF. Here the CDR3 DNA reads TGTGCCAGCAGCCAAAGACTAGCGTTCCTCACAGATACGCAGTATTTT.

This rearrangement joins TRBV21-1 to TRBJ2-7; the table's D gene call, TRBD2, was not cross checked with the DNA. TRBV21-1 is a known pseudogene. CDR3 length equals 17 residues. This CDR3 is CASSPRPLVSVPYEQYV. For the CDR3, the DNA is TGTGCCAGCAGCCCGCGACCACTAGTCTCGGTACCCTACGAGCAGTACGTC.

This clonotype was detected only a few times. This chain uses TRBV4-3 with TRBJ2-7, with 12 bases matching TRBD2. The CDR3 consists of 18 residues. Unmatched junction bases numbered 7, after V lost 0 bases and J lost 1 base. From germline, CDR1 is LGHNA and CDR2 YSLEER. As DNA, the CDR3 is TGCGCCAGCAGCCAAGAACTAGCGGGGGGCAGTACATCCTACGAGCAGTACTTC. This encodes CASSQELAGGSTSYEQYF.

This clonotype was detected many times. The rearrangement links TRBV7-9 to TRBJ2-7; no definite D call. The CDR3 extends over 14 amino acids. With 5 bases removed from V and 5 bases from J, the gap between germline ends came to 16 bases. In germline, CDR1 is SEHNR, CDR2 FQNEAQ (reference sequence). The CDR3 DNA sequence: TGTGCCAGCAGCCCCCTGGCAGGACGGAACGAGCAGTACGTC. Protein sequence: CASSPLAGRNEQYV.

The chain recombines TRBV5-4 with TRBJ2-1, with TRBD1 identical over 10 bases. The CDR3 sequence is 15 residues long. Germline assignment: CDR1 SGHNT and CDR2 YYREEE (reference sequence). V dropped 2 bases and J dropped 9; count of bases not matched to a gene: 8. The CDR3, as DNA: TGTGCCAGCAGCTTTAGGGACAGGGGCCACTTTGAGCAGTTCTTC. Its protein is CASSFRDRGHFEQFF. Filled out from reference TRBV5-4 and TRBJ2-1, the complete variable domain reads ETGVTQSPTHLIKTRGQQVTLRCSSQSGHNTVSWYQQALGQGPQFIFQYYREEENGRGNFPPRFSGLQFPNYSSELNVNALELDDSALYLCASSFRDRGHFEQFFGPGTRLTVL.

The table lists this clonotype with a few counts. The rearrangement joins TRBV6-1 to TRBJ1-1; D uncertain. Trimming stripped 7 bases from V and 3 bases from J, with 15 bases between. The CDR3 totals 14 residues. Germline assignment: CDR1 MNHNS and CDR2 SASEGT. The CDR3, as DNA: TGTGCCAGCATCCCAGGTGCAGAACACACTGAAGCTTTCTTT. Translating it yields CASIPGAEHTEAFF.

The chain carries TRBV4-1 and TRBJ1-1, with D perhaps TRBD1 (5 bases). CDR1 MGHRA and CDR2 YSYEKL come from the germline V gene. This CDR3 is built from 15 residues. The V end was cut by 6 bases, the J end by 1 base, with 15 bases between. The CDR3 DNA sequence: TGCGCCAGCAGGGGGGAGGGGCTAGGGAACACTGAAGCTTTCTTT. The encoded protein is CASRGEGLGNTEAFF.

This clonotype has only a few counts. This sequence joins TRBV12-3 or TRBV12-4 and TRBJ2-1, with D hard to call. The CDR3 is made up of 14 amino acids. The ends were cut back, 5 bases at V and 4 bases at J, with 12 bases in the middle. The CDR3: CASSRELNYNEQFF. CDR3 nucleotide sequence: TGTGCCAGCAGTCGTGAACTCAATTACAATGAGCAGTTCTTC.

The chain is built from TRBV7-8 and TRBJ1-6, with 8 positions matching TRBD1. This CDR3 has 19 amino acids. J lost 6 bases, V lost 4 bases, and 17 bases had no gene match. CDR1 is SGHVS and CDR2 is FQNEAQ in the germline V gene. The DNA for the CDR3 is TGTGCCAGCAGCTCAATAGAATCGGGCCTGGACAGGGTTAATTCACCCCTCCACTTT. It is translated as CASSSIESGLDRVNSPLHF.

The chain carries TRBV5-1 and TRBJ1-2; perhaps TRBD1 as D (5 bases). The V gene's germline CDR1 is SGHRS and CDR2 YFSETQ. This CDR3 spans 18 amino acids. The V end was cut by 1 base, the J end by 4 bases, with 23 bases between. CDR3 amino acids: CASSLPYPGKMGAYGYTF. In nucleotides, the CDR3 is TGCGCCAGCAGCTTGCCCTACCCAGGGAAGATGGGTGCCTATGGCTACACCTTC.

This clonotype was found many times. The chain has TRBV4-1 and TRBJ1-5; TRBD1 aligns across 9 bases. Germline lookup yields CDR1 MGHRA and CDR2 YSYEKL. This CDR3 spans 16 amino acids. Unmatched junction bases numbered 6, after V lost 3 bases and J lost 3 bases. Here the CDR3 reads CASSQPGQGPNQPQHF. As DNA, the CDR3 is TGCGCCAGCAGCCAGCCGGGACAGGGTCCCAATCAGCCCCAGCATTTT.

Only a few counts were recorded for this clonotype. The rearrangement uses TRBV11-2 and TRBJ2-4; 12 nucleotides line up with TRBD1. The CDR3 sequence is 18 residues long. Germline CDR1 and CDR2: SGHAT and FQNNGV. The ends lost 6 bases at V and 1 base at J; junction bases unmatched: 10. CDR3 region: CASRPGTGGRWAKNIQYF. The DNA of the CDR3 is TGTGCCAGCAGGCCCGGGACAGGGGGCCGGTGGGCCAAAAACATTCAGTACTTC.

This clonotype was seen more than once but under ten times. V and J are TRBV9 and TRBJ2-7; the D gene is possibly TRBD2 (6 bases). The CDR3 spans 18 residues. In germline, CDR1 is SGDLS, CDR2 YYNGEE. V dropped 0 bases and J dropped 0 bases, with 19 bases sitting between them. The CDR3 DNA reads TGTGCCAGCAGCGTAGGTCCCGGGAGAGGGAGAAGCTCCTACGAGCAGTACGTC. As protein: CASSVGPGRGRSSYEQYV.

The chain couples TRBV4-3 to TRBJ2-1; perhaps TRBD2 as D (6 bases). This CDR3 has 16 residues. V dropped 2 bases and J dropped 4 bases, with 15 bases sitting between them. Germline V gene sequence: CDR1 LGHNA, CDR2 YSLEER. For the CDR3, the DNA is TGCGCCAGCAGCCAAAATCCATTTCTAGCGTACAATGAGCAGTTCTTC. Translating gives CASSQNPFLAYNEQFF.

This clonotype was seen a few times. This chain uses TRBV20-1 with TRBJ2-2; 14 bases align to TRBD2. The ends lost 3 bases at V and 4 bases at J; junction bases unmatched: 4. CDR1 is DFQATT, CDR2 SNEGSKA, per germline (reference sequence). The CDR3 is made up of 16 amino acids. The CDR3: CSARAGTSGGTGELFF. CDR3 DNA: TGCAGTGCTAGGGCCGGGACTAGCGGGGGCACCGGGGAGCTGTTTTTT.

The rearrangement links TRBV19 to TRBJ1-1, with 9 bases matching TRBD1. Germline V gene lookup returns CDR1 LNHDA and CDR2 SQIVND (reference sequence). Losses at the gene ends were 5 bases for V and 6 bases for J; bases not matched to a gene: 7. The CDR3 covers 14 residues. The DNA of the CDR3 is TGTGCCAGTAGTGGGACAGGGCACCTCCCTGAAGCTTTCTTT. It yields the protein CASSGTGHLPEAFF. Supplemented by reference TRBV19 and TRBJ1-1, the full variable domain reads DGGITQSPKYLFRKEGQNVTLSCEQNLNHDAMYWYRQDPGQGLRLIYYSQIVNDFQKGDIAEGYSVSREKKESFPLTVTSAQKNPTAFYLCASSGTGHLPEAFFGQGTRLTVV.

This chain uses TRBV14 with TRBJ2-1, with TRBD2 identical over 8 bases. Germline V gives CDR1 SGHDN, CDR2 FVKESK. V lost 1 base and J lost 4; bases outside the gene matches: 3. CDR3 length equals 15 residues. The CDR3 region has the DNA TGTGCCAGCAGCCAAGTAGCGGGGCTATACAATGAGCAGTTCTTC. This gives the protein CASSQVAGLYNEQFF.